Given below is one T cell receptor (beta chain) in context. Antigen specificity is unknown. This CDR3 contains 15 residues. Germline CDR1 is MNHEY and CDR2 is SVGAGI. V trimming: 6 bases; J trimming: 5 bases; junction bases outside the gene matches: 9. The entry originates in a study of T cells after posttransplantation cyclophosphamide. Study-wide findings and caveats: Tissue-infiltrating T cells from skin or gut overlapped little with blood T cells.

Data came from immunoSEQ multiplex PCR; TCRdb stores just in-frame clones and leaves some out. Of some 21,000 clones in the sample, about 98% are singletons; the top ten hold less than 0.15%. The J gene is TRBJ1-5, the V gene TRBV6-5, with 8 bases lining up with TRBD1. The sample was naive CD8+ T cells sorted from PBMCs. This clonotype originated in a man aged 40-50 years in good health, CMV-negative, and a related stem cell transplant donor. The CDR3 protein is CASSLGQGGYQPQHF. As DNA, the CDR3 is TGTGCCAGCAGCCTAGGACAGGGAGGTTATCAGCCCCAGCATTTT.